The 5 T cell receptor beta chains given below trace back to one sample, sequenced in a study of T cell repertoires in cytomegalovirus infection. Their antigens remain unidentified. Using its own MiXCR run on the reads, TCRdb lists one record per CDR3 protein. The repertoire consists of 250,000 to 300,000 distinct CDR3 sequences, with less than 25% occurring once and the leading ten covering about 21%. Sequencing was performed on cultured PBMCs, taken from culture after CMV antigen stimulation. These receptors were taken from a human donor in good health (CMV status not recorded). Some clones in this sample may be carry-over from other donors' samples.

This rearrangement joins TRBV28 to TRBJ2-7; 11 bases are a match to TRBD1. Germline V gene data show CDR1 as MDHEN and CDR2 as SYDVKM. The length of the CDR3 is 14 residues. V shed 6 bases, J shed 2 bases, and the junction held 3 bases outside the gene matches. The CDR3 sequence is CASRRTGGPYEQYV. The CDR3 DNA reads TGTGCCAGCAGACGGACAGGGGGCCCCTACGAGCAGTACGTC.

This clonotype occurred a few times. The chain recombines TRBV5-6 with TRBJ2-7; no firm D call. Per germline, CDR1 SGHDT and CDR2 YYEEEE. Trimming cost V 0 bases and J 0 bases, with 7 bases left between them. This CDR3 spans 14 amino acids. CDR3 nucleotide sequence: TGTGCCAGCAGCTTGGAAAGCGTCTCCTACGAGCAGTACTTC. Protein product: CASSLESVSYEQYF.

This clonotype was recorded at least ten times. This rearrangement joins TRBV7-9 to TRBJ1-1; D may be TRBD1 (6 bases). The CDR3 is 14 amino acids. CDR1 is SEHNR, CDR2 FQNEAQ, per germline (reference sequence). Trimming cost V 5 bases and J 0 bases, with 10 bases left between them. CDR3 sequence: CASSPQGLNTEAFF. CDR3 in DNA: TGTGCCAGCAGCCCACAGGGTCTGAACACTGAAGCTTTCTTT.

V and J are TRBV6-2 or TRBV6-3 and TRBJ2-3; D gene ambiguous. Trimming took 0 bases from V and 4 from J, leaving 14 bases between them. Germline lookup yields CDR1 MNHEY and CDR2 SVGEGT. The CDR3 has 16 residues. In DNA form, the CDR3 reads TGTGCCAGCAGTTACTCAGTGGGTCGTGCTGCAGATACGCAGTATTTT. This codes for CASSYSVGRAADTQYF.

This clonotype was seen a few times. The genes are TRBV7-9 and TRBJ2-6; D might be TRBD1 (5 bases). Per germline, CDR1 SEHNR and CDR2 FQNEAQ (reference sequence). The V end was cut by 4 bases, the J end by 0 bases, with 16 bases between. This CDR3 is built from 18 residues. The CDR3 reads CASSSSAGPISGANVLTF. CDR3 in DNA: TGTGCCAGCAGCTCCTCGGCAGGGCCTATCTCTGGGGCCAACGTCCTGACTTTC.